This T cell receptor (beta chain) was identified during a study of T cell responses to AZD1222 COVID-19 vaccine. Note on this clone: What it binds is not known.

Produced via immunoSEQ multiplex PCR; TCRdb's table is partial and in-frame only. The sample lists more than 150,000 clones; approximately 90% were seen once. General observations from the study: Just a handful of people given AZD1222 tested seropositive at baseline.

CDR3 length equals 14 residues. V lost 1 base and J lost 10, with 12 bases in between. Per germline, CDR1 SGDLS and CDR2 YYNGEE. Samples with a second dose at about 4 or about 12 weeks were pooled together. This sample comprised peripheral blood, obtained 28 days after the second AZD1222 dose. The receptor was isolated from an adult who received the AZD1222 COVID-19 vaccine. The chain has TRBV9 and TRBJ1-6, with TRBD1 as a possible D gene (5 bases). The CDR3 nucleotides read TGTGCCAGCAGCGTAAGTCCAGGGAACTCACCCCTCCACTTT. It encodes CASSVSPGNSPLHF.